This section outlines one T cell receptor (beta chain) sequence together with its context. TCRdb's copy holds only in-frame clones and misses some; the assay was immunoSEQ multiplex PCR. This sample yields about 320,000 clones, of which over 75% are seen a single time; 10% belongs to the top ten. The data derive from a study of blood T cell repertoires in COVID-19. Study-wide context: Researchers got acute and convalescent COVID-19 samples from the United States, Italy and Spain.

Donors in Cohort 3 counted as recovered after two negative PCRs, clearance, or symptom resolution. The receptor was derived from a woman aged 18 to 35 who had recovered from COVID-19. Sequencing was carried out using PBMCs or T cells enriched from blood (not recorded which).

The CDR3 nucleotides read TGTGCCAGCAGTCATACCCCTCGGGGAGGGCTGAACACTGAAGCTTTCTTT. Its translation is CASSHTPRGGLNTEAFF. This rearrangement joins TRBV2 to TRBJ1-1; D is ambiguous. This CDR3 spans 17 amino acids. CDR1 is SNHLY and CDR2 is FYNNEI in the germline V gene. Trimming removed 5 bases at V and 0 bases at J, with 19 bases between.